The 8 T cell receptor beta chains below were found in one sample sequenced in a study of cytomegalovirus exposure and HLA in healthy donors. Researchers ran the PCR with 60 Vbeta and 13 Jbeta primers. Libraries were prepared by immunoSEQ multiplex PCR; TCRdb keeps only in-frame clonotypes and omits some of them. The data hold 130,000 to 150,000 clones, with approximately 82% observed a single time. The sequencing sample was made of PBMCs. Receptors were obtained from a woman in her sixties in good health and CMV-seropositive.

The chain combines TRBV19 with TRBJ2-7; possibly TRBD2 for D (6 bases). There are 14 residues in the CDR3. V lost 1 base and J 6 bases, leaving 13 bases between the germline ends. Germline V lookup: CDR1 LNHDA, CDR2 SQIVND (reference sequence). CDR3 in DNA: TGTGCCAGTAGTATAGCGGGTCCGGGACTCGAGCAGTACTTC. It encodes CASSIAGPGLEQYF.

The chain joins TRBV29-1 to TRBJ2-5; possible D gene TRBD1, 6 bases. Trimming took off 1 base at V and 4 bases at J, with 7 bases between the two ends. Germline CDR1 reads SQVTM; CDR2 reads ANQGSEA. This CDR3 has 12 residues. The CDR3: CSVEGRGETQYF. In DNA, the CDR3 is TGCAGCGTTGAAGGCAGGGGAGAGACCCAGTACTTC.

V and J are TRBV28 and TRBJ2-1, with D tentatively TRBD1 (6 bases). The V end lost 11 bases, the J end lost 6 bases, and 23 bases lay between the germline ends. The CDR3 is made up of 15 amino acids. Per the germline V gene, CDR1 is MDHEN and CDR2 is SYDVKM. CDR3 amino acids: CAGSKTGPKGNEQFF. The DNA of the CDR3 is TGTGCCGGATCCAAGACAGGTCCTAAGGGCAATGAGCAGTTCTTC.

V gene TRBV7-9 combines with J gene TRBJ2-3, with 11 bases fitting TRBD2. There are 16 residues in the CDR3. Germline V CDR1 and CDR2: SEHNR, FQNEAQ (reference sequence). V shed 6 bases and J 1 base; nucleotides not matched to a gene: 6. CDR3 amino acids: CASSFLAGGGTDTQYF. The DNA of the CDR3 is TGTGCCAGCAGTTTTTTAGCGGGAGGGGGCACAGATACGCAGTATTTT.

The rearrangement uses TRBV11-3 and TRBJ2-7; 8 bases line up with TRBD1. The CDR3 extends over 14 amino acids. With V trimmed by 7 bases and J by 1 base, 6 bases remained unmatched. The germline gives CDR1 SGHNT, CDR2 YENEEA. CDR3 coding DNA: TGTGCCAGCACCCCCAGGGGGCTTTCCTACGAGCAGTACTTC. The encoded protein is CASTPRGLSYEQYF.

The table lists this clone with a count of one. The CDR3: CASSDGRTNTEAFF. CDR3 nucleotide sequence: TGTGCCAGCAGTGATGGTAGGACTAACACTGAAGCTTTCTTT. The J gene is TRBJ1-1, the V gene TRBV6-4, with D unclear. Germline assignment: CDR1 MRHNA and CDR2 SNTAGT. V shed 3 bases and J shed 2 bases, with 10 bases lying between them. The CDR3 spans 14 residues.

This clone was counted once. This chain joins TRBV30 and TRBJ1-6, with a weak D call TRBD1 (5 bases). CDR1 and CDR2 (germline): GTSNPN, SVGIG (reference sequence). Deletions cut 2 bases from V and 9 bases from J, with 11 bases between. CDR3 length: 13 amino acids. The CDR3 region is CAWSSGGGSPLHF. The CDR3 DNA sequence: TGTGCCTGGAGTTCCGGGGGGGGTTCACCCCTCCACTTT. Variable domain in full (rest from reference TRBV30 and TRBJ1-6): SQTIHQWPATLVQPVGSPLSLECTVEGTSNPNLYWYRQAAGRGLQLLFYSVGIGQISSEVPQNLSASRPQDRQFILSSKKLLLSDSGFYLCAWSSGGGSPLHFGNGTRLTVT.

V gene TRBV25-1 combines with J gene TRBJ1-4; TRBD1 matches at 8 bases. Germline trimming cut 4 bases from V and 2 bases from J; bases unmatched to any gene: 3. The length of the CDR3 is 15 residues. Per the germline V gene, CDR1 is MGHDK and CDR2 is SYGVNS. The CDR3 DNA reads TGTGCCAGCAGTGCCAGGGGGCAGACTAATGAAAAACTGTTTTTT. The encoded protein is CASSARGQTNEKLFF.